The rows below give T cell receptor beta chains drawn from one sample of a study of blood T cell repertoires in COVID-19. Clones were read by immunoSEQ multiplex PCR, and TCRdb kept only the in-frame ones, dropping some. The top ten hold about 3.1% of the sample, which has approximately 240,000 clones, about 86% seen once. Input material: PBMCs or T cells enriched from blood (not recorded which). These receptors were obtained from a woman between 50 and 59 years old in a cohort exposed to, infected with or recovered from COVID-19 (not recorded which). CDR3s include the opening cysteine and the closing phenylalanine or tryptophan. Each record gives: D gene, J gene, V gene, clone size, CDR3 DNA, CDR3 protein. D genes are given only for firm matches. Only part of the rows carry a size: once, few, many, or a class if the clone is expanded.

-	TRBJ1-2	TRBV20-1	-	TGCAGCACTTCGGAACAGGGTGGCTACACCTTC	CSTSEQGGYTF
-	TRBJ1-2	TRBV5-1	-	TGCGCCAGCAGCTTCGACGGGGGGACTAACTATGGCTACACCTTC	CASSFDGGTNYGYTF
TRBD2	TRBJ2-2	TRBV6-6	-	TGTGCCAGCAGTTACCCCCGTGCGGGGGTCACCGGGGAGCTGTTTTTT	CASSYPRAGVTGELFF
-	TRBJ2-3	TRBV5-1	-	TGCGCCAGCAGCTTGGACAGCCTTACAGATACGCAGTATTTT	CASSLDSLTDTQYF
-	TRBJ1-2	TRBV27	-	TGTGCCAGCAGTCTCAGGGGTCTAGGCTATGGCTACACCTTC	CASSLRGLGYGYTF
-	TRBJ1-6	TRBV25-1	-	TGTGCCAGCACCCAGGGGAAAAATTCACCCCTCCACTTT	CASTQGKNSPLHF
-	TRBJ1-2	TRBV20-1	-	TGCAGTGCCTTCGACTATGGCTACACCTTC	CSAFDYGYTF
-	TRBJ1-5	TRBV19	-	TGTGCCAGTAGTTTACAGGGTGATCAGCCCCAGCATTTT	CASSLQGDQPQHF
TRBD1	TRBJ1-1	TRBV18	-	TGTGCCAGCTCACCATTTCTCCGAGACAGGGTACGCGGTGAAGCTTTCTTT	CASSPFLRDRVRGEAFF
-	TRBJ1-2	TRBV3-1/TRBV3-2	-	TGTGCCAGCAGCCAGGGAGGGGCGGGGAATGGCTACACCTTC	CASSQGGAGNGYTF
TRBD2	TRBJ2-5	TRBV27	-	TGTGCCAGCAGTGGGGGAGAGTTTAGCGGGGTTCAAGAGACCCAGTACTTC	CASSGGEFSGVQETQYF
-	TRBJ1-2	TRBV3-1/TRBV3-2	few	TGTGCCAGCAGCCAAGATGTATTAGGCTACACCTTC	CASSQDVLGYTF
-	TRBJ2-2	TRBV9	-	TGTGCCAGCAGCATCAACAGCCCGAACACCGGGGAGCTGTTTTTT	CASSINSPNTGELFF
-	TRBJ1-2	TRBV10-3	-	TGTGCCATCAGCGGTCGGGAGGGATCCGGCTACACCTTC	CAISGREGSGYTF
-	TRBJ1-1	TRBV28	-	TGTGCCACCTCAGGCTTCGATAACACTGAAGCTTTCTTT	CATSGFDNTEAFF
-	TRBJ1-6	TRBV27	-	TGTGCCAGCAGTCCGCGGGGCGCTTTAAGTTCACCCCTCCACTTT	CASSPRGALSSPLHF
-	TRBJ2-1	TRBV4-3	-	TGCGCCAGCAGCCAAGGTGCGCTGCCCAATGAGCAGTTCTTC	CASSQGALPNEQFF
TRBD2	TRBJ2-3	TRBV6-4	-	TGTGCCAGCAGCCCCGGGGGGGCCGACACAGATACGCAGTATTTT	CASSPGGADTDTQYF
TRBD1	TRBJ1-2	TRBV9	once	TGTGCCAGCAGCGTAACAGGGGTCTATGGCTACACCTTC	CASSVTGVYGYTF
TRBD1	TRBJ2-7	TRBV28	-	TGTGCCAGCAGCCCCTATGGGGGCAGGGGGCATGACGAGCAGTACTTC	CASSPYGGRGHDEQYF
TRBD1	TRBJ1-2	TRBV7-2	once	TGTGCCAGCAGCCCAGGACAGGGTCGTGGCTACACCTTC	CASSPGQGRGYTF
TRBD1	TRBJ1-1	TRBV11-1	-	TGTGCCAGCAGCTTAAGGGGGCAGATGAACACTGAAGCTTTCTTT	CASSLRGQMNTEAFF
TRBD1	TRBJ2-3	TRBV28	-	TGTGCCAGCAGTCCGACCCGGGACAGGGGGACAGATACGCAGTATTTT	CASSPTRDRGTDTQYF
TRBD1	TRBJ1-6	TRBV30	once	TGTGCCTGGAGTGTTACAGGGGACACCTCACCCCTCCACTTT	CAWSVTGDTSPLHF
TRBD1	TRBJ1-5	TRBV4-2	-	TGTGCCAGCAGCCAAGCTCCCCAGGGGGCGTCCGATCAGCCCCAGCATTTT	CASSQAPQGASDQPQHF
TRBD1	TRBJ1-1	TRBV28	once	TGTGCCACCGTGCCGACAGGGCGAGGGCCCTCGACAGCTTTCTTT	CATVPTGRGPSTAFF
TRBD2	TRBJ2-7	TRBV11-1	-	TGTGCCAGCAGCACCCAGCGGGGGCCCTACGAGCAGTACTTC	CASSTQRGPYEQYF
-	TRBJ1-2	TRBV30	few	TGTGCCTGGAGGGGCGGACTGCATGGCTACACCTTC	CAWRGGLHGYTF
TRBD1	TRBJ1-4	TRBV29-1	-	TGCAGCGTAGCAGCAGGGACAGACTTGAATGAAAAACTGTTTTTT	CSVAAGTDLNEKLFF
-	TRBJ2-7	TRBV5-1	-	TGCGCCAGCAGCTTCGACAGTTCGAGCTCCTACGAGCAGTACTTC	CASSFDSSSSYEQYF
-	TRBJ1-5	TRBV7-2	-	TGTGCCAGCAATCAGGTCGGGAACGAAGGGCCCCAGCATTTT	CASNQVGNEGPQHF
-	TRBJ2-7	TRBV23-1	-	TGCGCCAGCAGTCCTAATCAGGGAATCGGCGAGCAGTACTTC	CASSPNQGIGEQYF
-	TRBJ2-4	TRBV3-1/TRBV3-2	once	TGTGCCAGCAGCCCCCTGGCCAAAAACATTCAGTACTTC	CASSPLAKNIQYF
TRBD1	TRBJ1-4	TRBV9	-	TGTGCCAGCGGCCAGGGGGCAGCTAATGAAAAACTGTTTTTT	CASGQGAANEKLFF
TRBD2	TRBJ2-5	TRBV4-2	-	TGTGCCAGCAGCCCCTGGATCTCTAGCGGACAAGAGACCCAGTACTTC	CASSPWISSGQETQYF
TRBD2	TRBJ2-1	TRBV7-2	-	TGTGCCAGCAGCTTAGTGGGCAGCGGGGGGGGTAATGAGCAGTTCTTC	CASSLVGSGGGNEQFF
-	TRBJ1-1	TRBV28	-	TGTGCCAGCAGATACGACAGGAACACTGAAGCTTTCTTT	CASRYDRNTEAFF
-	TRBJ2-6	TRBV5-1	-	TGCGCCAGCAGCCCACCTCCGGGACACTTCTCTGGGGCCAACGTCCTGACTTTC	CASSPPPGHFSGANVLTF
TRBD1	TRBJ2-2	TRBV9	-	TGTGCCAGCAGCGCCCCAGGGGGCACGAACACCGGGGAGCTGTTTTTT	CASSAPGGTNTGELFF
TRBD1	TRBJ1-4	TRBV7-8	-	TGTGCCAGCAGCTTAAACCCCTTCCGGGACAGGGGGCGGGCTAATGAAAAACTGTTTTTT	CASSLNPFRDRGRANEKLFF
TRBD2	TRBJ2-1	TRBV11-3	-	TGTGCCAGCAGCATAACTAGCGGGGGAGACAATGAGCAGTTCTTC	CASSITSGGDNEQFF
TRBD1	TRBJ2-5	TRBV4-2	once	TGTGCCAGCAGCCAAGAAGGAGGACAGGGGTTGGGAGAAGAGACCCAGTACTTC	CASSQEGGQGLGEETQYF
TRBD1	TRBJ1-1	TRBV2	-	TGTGCCAGCAGTGACAGGGGGCGAACTGAAGCTTTCTTT	CASSDRGRTEAFF
-	TRBJ1-5	TRBV21-1	few	TGTGCCAGCAGCAAATGGAAACCACGGGGACAGCCCCAGCATTTT	CASSKWKPRGQPQHF